This note documents a single TCR beta chain sequence. Clones were read by immunoSEQ multiplex PCR, and TCRdb kept only the in-frame ones, dropping some. Altogether fewer than 200,000 clones are present, about 91% being singletons, with the ten largest covering 4% to 6%. The sample comes from a study of control samples from healthy donors and cancer patients. This CDR3 contains 16 residues. Trimming cost V 2 bases and J 5 bases; bases outside gene matches: 10. Per the germline V gene, CDR1 is SGHVS and CDR2 is FQNEAQ. Sequenced input: blood. This sequence was found in a woman under 40 in good health. The chain carries TRBV7-8 and TRBJ1-1; 8 bases align to TRBD1. CDR3 sequence (DNA): TGTGCCAGCAGCTTATCCGGACAGGGAGGATATACTGAAGCTTTCTTT. Its translation: CASSLSGQGGYTEAFF.